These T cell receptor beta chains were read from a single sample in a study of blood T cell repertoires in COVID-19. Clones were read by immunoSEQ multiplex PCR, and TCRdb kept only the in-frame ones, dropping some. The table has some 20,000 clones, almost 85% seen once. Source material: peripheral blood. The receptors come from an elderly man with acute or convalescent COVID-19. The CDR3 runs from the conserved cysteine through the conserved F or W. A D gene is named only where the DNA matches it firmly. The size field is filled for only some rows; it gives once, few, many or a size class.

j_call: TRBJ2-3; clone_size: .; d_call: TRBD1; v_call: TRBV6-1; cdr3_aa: CASSGTGGSGTDTQYF; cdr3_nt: TGTGCCAGCAGTGGGACAGGGGGCTCGGGGACAGATACGCAGTATTTT
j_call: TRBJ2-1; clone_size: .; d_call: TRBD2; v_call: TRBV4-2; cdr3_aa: CASSQVIELAGARNEQFF; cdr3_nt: TGTGCCAGCAGCCAAGTTATTGAACTAGCGGGGGCCAGAAATGAGCAGTTCTTC
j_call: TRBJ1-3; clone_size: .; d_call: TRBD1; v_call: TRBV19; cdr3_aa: CASSDREPRSGNTIYF; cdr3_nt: TGTGCCAGTTCTGACAGGGAACCTCGCTCTGGAAACACCATATATTTT
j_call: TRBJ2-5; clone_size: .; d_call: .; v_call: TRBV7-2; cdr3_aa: CASSLEGGGAYETQYF; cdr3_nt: TGTGCCAGCAGCTTAGAGGGGGGGGGCGCGTATGAGACCCAGTACTTC
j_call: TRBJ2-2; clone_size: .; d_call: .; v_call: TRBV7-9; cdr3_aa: CASSLAMDTGELFF; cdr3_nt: TGTGCCAGCAGCTTGGCCATGGACACCGGGGAGCTGTTTTTT
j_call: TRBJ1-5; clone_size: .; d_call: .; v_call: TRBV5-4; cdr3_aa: CASSLAGSDADQPQHF; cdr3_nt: TGTGCCAGCAGCTTGGCCGGCAGCGATGCGGATCAGCCCCAGCATTTT
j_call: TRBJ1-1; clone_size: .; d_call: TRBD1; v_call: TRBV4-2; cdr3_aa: CASSLRQGARGTEAFF; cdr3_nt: TGTGCCAGCAGCCTACGACAGGGGGCTCGGGGCACTGAAGCTTTCTTT
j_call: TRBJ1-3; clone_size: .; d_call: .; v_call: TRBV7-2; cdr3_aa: CASSSDWTDSGNTIYF; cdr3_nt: TGTGCCAGCAGCTCCGATTGGACAGACTCTGGAAACACCATATATTTT
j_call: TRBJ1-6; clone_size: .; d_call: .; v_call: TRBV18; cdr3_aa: CASSPGANPLSPLHF; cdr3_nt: TGTGCCAGCTCACCGGGGGCAAATCCTCTGTCACCCCTCCACTTT
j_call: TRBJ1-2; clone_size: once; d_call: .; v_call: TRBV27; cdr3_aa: CASSSTRLNGYTF; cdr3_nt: TGTGCCAGCAGTTCCACAAGATTAAATGGCTACACCTTC
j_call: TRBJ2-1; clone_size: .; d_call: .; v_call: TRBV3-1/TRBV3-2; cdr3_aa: CASSQVWPDGGNEQFF; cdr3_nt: TGTGCCAGCAGCCAAGTTTGGCCGGATGGGGGGAATGAGCAGTTCTTC
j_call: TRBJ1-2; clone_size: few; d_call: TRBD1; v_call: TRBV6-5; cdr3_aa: CASSYSQGALTF; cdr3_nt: TGTGCCAGCAGTTACTCCCAGGGGGCCCTAACCTTC
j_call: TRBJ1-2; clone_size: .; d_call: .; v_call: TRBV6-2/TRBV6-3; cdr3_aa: CASSPHRDGYTF; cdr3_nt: TGTGCCAGCAGTCCCCACAGGGATGGCTACACCTTC
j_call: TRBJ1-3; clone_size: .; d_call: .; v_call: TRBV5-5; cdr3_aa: CASSQTVTGNTIYF; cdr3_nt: TGTGCCAGCAGCCAGACAGTTACTGGAAACACCATATATTTT
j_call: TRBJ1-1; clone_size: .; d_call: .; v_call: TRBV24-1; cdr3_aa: CAPKKGQAIFTEAFF; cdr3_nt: TGTGCCCCGAAAAAGGGGCAGGCTATTTTTACTGAAGCTTTCTTT
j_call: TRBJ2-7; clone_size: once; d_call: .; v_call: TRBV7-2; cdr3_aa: CASSPYGGGGYEQYF; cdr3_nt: TGTGCCAGCAGCCCTTACGGGGGCGGGGGCTACGAGCAGTACTTC
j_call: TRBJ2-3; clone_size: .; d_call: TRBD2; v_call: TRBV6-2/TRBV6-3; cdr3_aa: CASSLGLAGDTQYF; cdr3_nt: TGTGCCAGCAGTCTAGGACTAGCGGGAGATACGCAGTATTTT
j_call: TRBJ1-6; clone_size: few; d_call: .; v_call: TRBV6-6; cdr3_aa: CASSPRVTASGYNSPLHF; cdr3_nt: TGTGCCAGCAGTCCCCGAGTTACAGCATCCGGCTATAATTCACCCCTCCACTTT
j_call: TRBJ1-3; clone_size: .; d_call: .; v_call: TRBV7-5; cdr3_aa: CARSRRQGAPGNTIYF; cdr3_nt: TGTGCCAGAAGCCGTAGACAAGGGGCCCCGGGAAACACCATATATTTT
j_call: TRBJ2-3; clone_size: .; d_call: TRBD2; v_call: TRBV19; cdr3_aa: CAIWTSGTDTQYF; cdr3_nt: TGTGCCATCTGGACTAGCGGCACAGATACGCAGTATTTT
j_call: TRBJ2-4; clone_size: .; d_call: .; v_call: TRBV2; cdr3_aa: CASGGAGRAKNIQYF; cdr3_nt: TGTGCCAGCGGGGGAGCCGGGAGAGCCAAAAACATTCAGTACTTC
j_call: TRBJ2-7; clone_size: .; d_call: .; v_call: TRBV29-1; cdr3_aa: CSVEDGGYEQYF; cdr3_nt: TGCAGCGTTGAAGACGGAGGGTACGAGCAGTACTTC
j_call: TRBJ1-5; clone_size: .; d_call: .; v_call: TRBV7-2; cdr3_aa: CASSLDEQPQHF; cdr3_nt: TGTGCCAGCAGCTTAGATGAGCAGCCCCAGCATTTT
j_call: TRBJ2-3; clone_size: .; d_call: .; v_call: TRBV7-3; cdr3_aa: CASSLGGASTDTQYF; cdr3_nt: TGTGCCAGCTCCCTCGGCGGTGCTAGCACAGATACGCAGTATTTT
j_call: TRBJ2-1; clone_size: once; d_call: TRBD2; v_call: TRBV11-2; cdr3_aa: CASSLVGTSGPNEQFF; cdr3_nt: TGTGCCAGCAGCTTAGTGGGGACTAGCGGGCCTAATGAGCAGTTCTTC
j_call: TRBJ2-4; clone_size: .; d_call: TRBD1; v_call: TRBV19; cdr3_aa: CASSIRGRVGIQYF; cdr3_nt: TGTGCCAGTAGTATCAGGGGGCGAGTTGGCATTCAGTACTTC
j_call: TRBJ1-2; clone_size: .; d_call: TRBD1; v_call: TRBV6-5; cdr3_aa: CASSSLDRGGHGYTF; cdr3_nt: TGTGCCAGCAGTTCCCTGGACAGGGGAGGCCATGGCTACACCTTC
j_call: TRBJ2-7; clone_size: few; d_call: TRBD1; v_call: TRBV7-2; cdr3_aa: CASSPRTGHEQYF; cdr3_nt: TGTGCCAGCAGCCCACGGACAGGGCACGAGCAGTACTTC
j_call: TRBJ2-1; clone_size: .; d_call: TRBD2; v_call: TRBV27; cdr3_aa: CASSPGLEGSEQFF; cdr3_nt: TGTGCCAGCAGTCCCGGACTAGAGGGGAGTGAGCAGTTCTTC
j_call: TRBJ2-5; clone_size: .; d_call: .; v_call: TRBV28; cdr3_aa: CACQETSSAQETQYF; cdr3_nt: TGTGCCTGCCAAGAAACTAGTAGCGCCCAAGAGACCCAGTACTTC
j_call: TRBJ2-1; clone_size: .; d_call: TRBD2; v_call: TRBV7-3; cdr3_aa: CASSHTGLAGVGEQFF; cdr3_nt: TGTGCCAGCAGCCACACTGGATTAGCGGGGGTTGGGGAGCAGTTCTTC
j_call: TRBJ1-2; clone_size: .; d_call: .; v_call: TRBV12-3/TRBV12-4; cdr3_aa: CASTPTGSDGYTF; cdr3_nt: TGTGCCAGCACCCCTACAGGTTCCGACGGCTACACCTTC
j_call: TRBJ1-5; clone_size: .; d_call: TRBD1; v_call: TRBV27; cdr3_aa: CASRLDRAPNQPQHF; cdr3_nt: TGTGCCAGCAGGTTGGACAGGGCCCCTAATCAGCCCCAGCATTTT